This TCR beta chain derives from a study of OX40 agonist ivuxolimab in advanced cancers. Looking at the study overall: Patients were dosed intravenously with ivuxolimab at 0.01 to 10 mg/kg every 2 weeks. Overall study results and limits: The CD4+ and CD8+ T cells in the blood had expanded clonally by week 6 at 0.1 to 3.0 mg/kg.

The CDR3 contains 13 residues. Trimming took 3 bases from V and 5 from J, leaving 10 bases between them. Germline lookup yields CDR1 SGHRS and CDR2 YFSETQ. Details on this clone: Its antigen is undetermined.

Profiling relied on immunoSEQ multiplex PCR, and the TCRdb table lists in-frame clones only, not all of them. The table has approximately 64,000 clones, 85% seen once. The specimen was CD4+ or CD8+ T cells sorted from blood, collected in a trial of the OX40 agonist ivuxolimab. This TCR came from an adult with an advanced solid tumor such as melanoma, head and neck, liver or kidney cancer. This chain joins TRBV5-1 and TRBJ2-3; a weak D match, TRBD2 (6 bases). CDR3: CASSSRAGDTQYF. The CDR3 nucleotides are TGCGCCAGCAGCTCGCGAGCGGGAGATACGCAGTATTTT.